A selection of T cell receptor beta chains follows, all from one sample in a study of beta chain features in type 1 diabetes. The method was immunoSEQ multiplex PCR; TCRdb's version includes in-frame clones alone and lacks a portion of them. The sample lists 20,000 to 25,000 clones; 55% to 75% were seen once. Sequenced input: Tregs from blood. The source is a woman aged 40 to 49 in good health. Both conserved end residues are part of each CDR3. A D gene is named only where the DNA matches it firmly. Rows may omit the clone size; those that give it use once, few, many or a size class.

few	.	TRBV7-2	TRBJ2-7	CASGPRSGVNYEQYF	TGTGCCAGCGGACCTCGGTCGGGGGTAAACTACGAGCAGTACTTC
.	TRBD1	TRBV10-1	TRBJ2-7	CASSEFGGTGSVNEQYF	TGCGCCAGCAGTGAGTTTGGAGGGACAGGGAGTGTAAACGAGCAGTACTTC
.	.	TRBV20-1	TRBJ2-1	CSARALNEQFF	TGCAGTGCTAGAGCCCTCAATGAGCAGTTCTTC
.	TRBD1	TRBV19	TRBJ2-7	CASSIEGTGTYEQYF	TGTGCCAGTAGTATAGAAGGGACAGGAACCTACGAGCAGTACTTC
.	.	TRBV7-9	TRBJ2-3	CASSRDWDTQYF	TGTGCCAGCAGCCGCGATTGGGATACGCAGTATTTT
.	.	TRBV6-1	TRBJ2-7	CASSERNYEQYF	TGTGCCAGCAGTGAGAGGAACTACGAGCAGTACTTC
.	.	TRBV25-1	TRBJ2-7	CASSARTAYEQYF	TGTGCCAGCAGTGCCAGGACAGCCTACGAGCAGTACTTC
.	.	TRBV6-1	TRBJ1-2	CASPRVYYGYTF	TGTGCCAGCCCCCGGGTTTACTATGGCTACACCTTC
.	.	TRBV27	TRBJ2-1	CASHRGTANNEQFF	TGTGCCAGCCATCGGGGGACGGCCAACAATGAGCAGTTCTTC
.	.	TRBV19	TRBJ2-3	CASRPARGTQYF	TGTGCCAGTAGACCCGCACGCGGTACGCAGTATTTT
.	.	TRBV5-1	TRBJ1-2	CASRQDQDGYTF	TGCGCCAGCAGACAGGATCAGGATGGCTACACCTTC
few	TRBD1	TRBV10-2	TRBJ2-7	CASKPGTGAYEQYF	TGCGCCAGCAAGCCCGGGACAGGGGCCTACGAGCAGTACTTC
medium-sized	.	TRBV7-2	TRBJ2-7	CASSSYYSYEQYF	TGTGCCAGCAGCTCCTACTACTCCTACGAGCAGTACTTC
.	TRBD1	TRBV4-1	TRBJ1-2	CASSQDTGQGVNYGYTF	TGCGCCAGCAGCCAAGATACCGGACAGGGAGTAAACTATGGCTACACCTTC
.	TRBD1	TRBV6-6	TRBJ2-7	CASSTGGGEVGQYF	TGTGCCAGCAGTACAGGGGGCGGAGAGGTCGGGCAGTACTTC
few	TRBD1	TRBV29-1	TRBJ1-1	CSVGDRGYGNTEAFF	TGCAGCGTGGGGGACAGGGGGTATGGGAACACTGAAGCTTTCTTT
.	TRBD1	TRBV2	TRBJ1-5	CANKDREGQPQHF	TGTGCCAATAAGGACAGGGAGGGTCAGCCCCAGCATTTT
.	TRBD1	TRBV10-2	TRBJ2-7	CASSESRAGGYEQYF	TGCGCCAGCAGTGAGTCGAGGGCAGGGGGCTACGAGCAGTACTTC
.	TRBD1	TRBV5-1	TRBJ2-7	CASSPSPGQGGEQYF	TGCGCCAGCAGCCCGAGCCCGGGACAGGGGGGTGAGCAGTACTTC
.	TRBD2	TRBV5-6	TRBJ2-5	CASTVGAGIGTQYF	TGTGCCAGCACCGTTGGAGCGGGGATAGGGACCCAGTACTTC
.	TRBD2	TRBV27	TRBJ2-5	CASSVTSGGETQYF	TGTGCCAGCAGTGTGACTAGCGGGGGGGAGACCCAGTACTTC
.	.	TRBV6-6	TRBJ2-6	CASSYSRSIGANVLTF	TGTGCCAGCAGTTACTCGAGGTCAATCGGGGCCAACGTCCTGACTTTC
.	TRBD1	TRBV19	TRBJ1-4	CASSQQGVGKLFF	TGTGCCAGTAGCCAACAGGGGGTGGGAAAACTGTTTTTT
.	.	TRBV6-6	TRBJ1-5	CASSQGSLYQPQHF	TGTGCCAGCAGTCAGGGGTCCCTTTATCAGCCCCAGCATTTT
.	.	TRBV4-2	TRBJ1-1	CASSILRGQKEAFF	TGTGCCAGCAGCATACTAAGGGGCCAGAAAGAAGCTTTCTTT
once	.	TRBV5-1	TRBJ1-2	CASNTGAGGGYGYTF	TGCGCCAGCAATACTGGAGCCGGGGGAGGATATGGCTACACCTTC
.	TRBD1	TRBV2	TRBJ2-5	CASSRDRGLETQYF	TGTGCCAGCAGCAGGGACAGGGGGCTGGAGACCCAGTACTTC
few	.	TRBV5-1	TRBJ2-2	CASSLSIANTGELFF	TGCGCCAGCAGCTTGTCCATTGCGAACACCGGGGAGCTGTTTTTT
.	.	TRBV12-5	TRBJ1-2	CASGIGQLFNYGYTF	TGTGCTAGTGGCATCGGACAGCTTTTTAACTATGGCTACACCTTC